The next 31 T cell receptor beta chains were all read from a single sample in a study of CD8+CD57+ T cells in acquired aplastic anemia. Sequencing involved patients with CD8+CD57+ cell expansion previously shown by flow cytometry. For CDR3 and TCR beta VDJ profiling, genomic DNA was the template used. MiXCR, run by TCRdb on the reads, gives a single entry per CDR3 protein. This table holds some 160,000 distinct CDR3 sequences, about 45% found once. The sample comprised sorted CD4+, CD8+, or CD8+CD57+ T cells (not recorded which) from PBMCs. The receptor source for this set is a human donor with aplastic anemia.

This clonotype occurred many times. The V and J genes are TRBV6-6 and TRBJ1-5; D gene ambiguous. This CDR3 contains 16 residues. With 3 bases removed from V and 0 bases from J, the gap between germline ends came to 12 bases. Germline CDR1 is MNHNY and CDR2 is SVGAGI (reference sequence). The CDR3 coding sequence is TGTGCCAGCAGTTATGGCCAGTCTTATAGCAATCAGCCCCAGCATTTT. Protein product: CASSYGQSYSNQPQHF.

This clonotype came up many times. This sequence joins TRBV19 and TRBJ2-3, with 8 bases matching TRBD1. Germline CDR1 LNHDA, CDR2 SQIVND (reference sequence). Germline trimming cut 2 bases from V and 4 bases from J; bases unmatched to any gene: 8. The CDR3 extends over 16 amino acids. CDR3 region: CASSIHFGQGSDTQYF. In nucleotides, the CDR3 is TGTGCCAGTAGTATACACTTTGGACAGGGATCAGATACGCAGTATTTT.

In this sample, this clonotype turned up once. CDR3 in DNA: TGTGCCAGCAGCTTAAAGCCCCTAAGGGGGTCCGGTTCACCCCTCCACTTT. Translating it yields CASSLKPLRGSGSPLHF. The chain uses TRBV11-2 and TRBJ1-6; a possible D gene is TRBD1 (6 bases). Between the trimmed V and J ends, which lost 2 bases and 9 bases, there was a span of 20 bases. The CDR3 is made up of 17 amino acids. Germline V gene sequence: CDR1 SGHAT, CDR2 FQNNGV.

This clonotype came up many times. This chain uses TRBV19 with TRBJ2-7, with D maybe TRBD2 (6 bases). Germline V gene lookup returns CDR1 LNHDA and CDR2 SQIVND (reference sequence). Trimming cost V 6 bases and J 6 bases, with 24 bases left between them. CDR3 size: 16 residues. The CDR3 bases are TGTGCCAGTAGCACCGTGAGAGTAGCGGCCGTGGGCGAGCAGTACTTC. Amino acids: CASSTVRVAAVGEQYF.

This clonotype has a handful of counts. This CDR3 reads CASTLQGTGTEAFF. The CDR3, as DNA: TGTGCCAGCACCCTACAAGGGACCGGAACTGAAGCTTTCTTT. The V and J genes are TRBV25-1 and TRBJ1-1; the D gene is possibly TRBD1 (5 bases). Between the trimmed V and J ends, which lost 7 bases and 5 bases, there was a span of 17 bases. The CDR3 has 14 residues. Germline V gives CDR1 MGHDK, CDR2 SYGVNS. Filled out from reference TRBV25-1 and TRBJ1-1, the complete variable domain reads EADIYQTPRYLVIGTGKKITLECSQTMGHDKMYWYQQDPGMELHLIHYSYGVNSTEKGDLSSESTVSRIRTEHFPLTLESARPSHTSQYLCASTLQGTGTEAFFGQGTRLTVV.

The CDR3, as DNA: TGCAGCGTTGTAAGGGGGGACACTGAAGCTTTCTTT. It codes for CSVVRGDTEAFF. This chain joins TRBV29-1 and TRBJ1-1; maybe TRBD1 (6 bases). Germline values: CDR1 SQVTM, CDR2 ANQGSEA. This CDR3 region has 12 residues. V was trimmed by 4 bases and J by 3 bases, leaving 9 bases between them. Full variable domain (rest looked up from reference TRBV29-1 and TRBJ1-1): SAVISQKPSRDICQRGTSLTIQCQVDSQVTMMFWYRQQPGQSLTLIATANQGSEATYESGFVIDKFPISRPNLTFSTLTVSNMSPEDSSIYLCSVVRGDTEAFFGQGTRLTVV.

The V gene is TRBV5-4, the J gene TRBJ2-3; D not certain. The V end lost 1 base, the J end lost 2 bases, and 11 bases lay between the germline ends. This CDR3 has 15 residues. CDR1 and CDR2 from the germline V gene are SGHNT and YYREEE (reference sequence). In nucleotides, the CDR3 is TGTGCCAGCAGCTTGCAACTAACTAACACAGATACGCAGTATTTT. It is translated as CASSLQLTNTDTQYF.

This clonotype was seen repeatedly, ten times or more. The chain combines TRBV5-1 with TRBJ2-5; TRBD1 matches at 7 bases. V lost 4 bases and J lost 5; bases outside the gene matches: 8. The CDR3 runs 14 residues. Per the germline V gene, CDR1 is SGHRS and CDR2 is YFSETQ. DNA for the CDR3: TGCGCCAGCAGCGCCCGACAGGGTTCCGAGACCCAGTACTTC. This encodes CASSARQGSETQYF.

The chain has TRBV14 and TRBJ2-1; D may be TRBD2 (5 bases). The CDR3 extends over 17 amino acids. Germline assignment: CDR1 SGHDN and CDR2 FVKESK. V was clipped by 0 bases and J by 6 bases, with 18 bases between them. The CDR3 region is CASSQDVSGPYFNEQFF. The CDR3 DNA sequence: TGTGCCAGCAGCCAAGATGTGAGCGGACCTTACTTCAATGAGCAGTTCTTC. The variable domain in full, with the rest retrieved from reference TRBV14 and TRBJ2-1, is EAGVTQFPSHSVIEKGQTVTLRCDPISGHDNLYWYRRVMGKEIKFLLHFVKESKQDESGMPNNRFLAERTGGTYSTLKVQPAELEDSGVYFCASSQDVSGPYFNEQFFGPGTRLTVL.

The gene calls are TRBV14 and TRBJ1-1, with a weak D call TRBD1 (5 bases). The V gene's germline CDR1 is SGHDN and CDR2 FVKESK. There are 14 residues in the CDR3. The V gene lost 0 bases and the J gene lost 3 bases, with 8 bases spanning the gap. CDR3 DNA sequence: TGTGCCAGCAGCCAAGAGGGACGGTACACTGAAGCTTTCTTT. Encoded protein: CASSQEGRYTEAFF. Variable domain in full (rest from reference TRBV14 and TRBJ1-1): EAGVTQFPSHSVIEKGQTVTLRCDPISGHDNLYWYRRVMGKEIKFLLHFVKESKQDESGMPNNRFLAERTGGTYSTLKVQPAELEDSGVYFCASSQEGRYTEAFFGQGTRLTVV.

At least ten counts were recorded for this clonotype. The V gene is TRBV12-3 or TRBV12-4, the J gene TRBJ2-5; 8 nucleotides agree with TRBD1. The CDR3 is made up of 14 amino acids. V gave up 6 bases and J gave up 5 bases; unmatched junction bases: 8. The CDR3, as DNA: TGTGCCAGCAGCTACAGGGGGATAGTTGAGACCCAGTACTTC. It translates to CASSYRGIVETQYF.

This clonotype has ten or more counts. This chain links TRBV3-1 with TRBJ2-5; 8 bases fit TRBD1. The CDR3 totals 18 residues. The trim removed 1 base at V and 7 bases at J, leaving 17 bases unmatched. The germline gives CDR1 LGHDT, CDR2 YNNKEL (reference sequence). The CDR3 here is CASSQGPVRSGGAGTQYF. For the CDR3, the DNA is TGTGCCAGCAGCCAAGGGCCGGTGCGCTCAGGGGGCGCGGGGACCCAGTACTTC.

The V call is TRBV15, the J call TRBJ1-6; 7 nucleotides line up with TRBD1. V lost 3 bases and J lost 10; bases outside the gene matches: 6. Germline assignment: CDR1 LNHNV and CDR2 YYDKDF (reference sequence). CDR3 length: 14 residues. This CDR3 reads CATSSRTGESPLHF. CDR3 bases: TGTGCCACCAGCAGCCGAACAGGGGAGTCACCCCTCCACTTT.

This clonotype was counted at least ten times. The chain is built from TRBV20-1 and TRBJ2-1; D is unclear. This CDR3 region has 13 residues. In germline, CDR1 is DFQATT, CDR2 SNEGSKA (reference sequence). V lost 2 bases, J lost 8 bases, and 13 bases lay in between. The CDR3 sequence is CSARYSRPYEQFF. The CDR3 region has the DNA TGCAGTGCTAGATATTCAAGGCCATATGAGCAGTTCTTC.

Concerning this clonotype: The junction departs from germline at one end; a sequencing error may be responsible. The chain has TRBV9 and TRBJ1-1; D gene unclear. In germline, CDR1 is SGDLS, CDR2 YYNGEE. This CDR3 comprises 12 residues. The CDR3 DNA follows: TGTGCCAGCAGCCCGTGGAACACCGAAGCTTTCTTT. Translating it yields CASSPWNTEAFF.

This clonotype has a handful of counts. This chain uses TRBV3-1 with TRBJ2-5; D not resolved. V was cut by 6 bases and J by 5 bases, with 13 bases left in between. CDR1 is LGHDT, CDR2 YNNKEL, per germline (reference sequence). There are 13 residues in the CDR3. In DNA, the CDR3 is TGTGCCAGCAGTCAACGACGTCGGGAGACCCAGTACTTC. Its translation is CASSQRRRETQYF.

This chain links TRBV15 with TRBJ1-1, with D maybe TRBD1 (6 bases). V lost 5 bases and J lost 5, with 12 bases in between. The CDR3 has 13 amino acids. The V gene's germline CDR1 is LNHNV and CDR2 YYDKDF (reference sequence). CDR3 DNA sequence: TGTGCCACCAGCTGGACAGTGGAAACTGAAGCTTTCTTT. Translated: CATSWTVETEAFF.

In its sample, this clonotype was seen once. The V call is TRBV24-1, the J call TRBJ2-7; perhaps D is TRBD1 or TRBD2 (5 bases each). V lost 5 bases and J 5 bases, leaving 12 bases between the germline ends. The CDR3 runs 13 residues. The germline CDR1 and CDR2 sequences are KGHDR and SFDVKD. The CDR3 sequence: CATSGGSGDEQYF. CDR3 nucleotides: TGTGCCACCAGTGGGGGGAGCGGCGACGAGCAGTACTTC.

J is TRBJ1-1 and V is TRBV29-1, with a possible D match to TRBD1 (6 bases). Germline-derived CDR1 and CDR2 are SQVTM and ANQGSEA. The CDR3 sequence is 14 residues long. V was trimmed by 8 bases and J by 6 bases, leaving 22 bases between them. The CDR3 DNA is TGCAGCACCACGGGCCAGGGGAGGGGTGCTGAAGCTTTCTTT. Amino acids: CSTTGQGRGAEAFF. Drawing the rest from reference TRBV29-1 and TRBJ1-1, the complete variable domain is SAVISQKPSRDICQRGTSLTIQCQVDSQVTMMFWYRQQPGQSLTLIATANQGSEATYESGFVIDKFPISRPNLTFSTLTVSNMSPEDSSIYLCSTTGQGRGAEAFFGQGTRLTVV.

V and J are TRBV2 and TRBJ1-3; D may be TRBD1 (5 bases). Germline V gene sequence: CDR1 SNHLY, CDR2 FYNNEI. The CDR3 covers 15 residues. V was shortened by 2 bases and J by 4 bases, with 12 bases between the two germline ends. DNA for the CDR3: TGTGCCAGCAGTGAAACACAGGTCGGGGGAAACACCATATATTTT. Translation gives CASSETQVGGNTIYF.

The sample holds a few counts of this clonotype. This chain uses TRBV7-2 with TRBJ2-7; D possibly corresponds to TRBD2 (5 bases). The CDR3 loop spans 14 amino acids. V was pared by 1 base and J by 4 bases, with 11 bases between. CDR1 and CDR2 from the germline V gene are SGHTA and FQGNSA. The CDR3, as DNA: TGTGCCAGCAGCTTAGGGGTGGGAGCTTACGAGCAGTACTTC. This sequence encodes CASSLGVGAYEQYF.

The V call is TRBV20-1, the J call TRBJ2-3, with D tentatively TRBD2 (6 bases). The CDR3 length is 12 residues. V was trimmed by 4 bases and J by 2 bases, leaving 7 bases between them. CDR1 and CDR2 (germline): DFQATT, SNEGSKA (reference sequence). The CDR3 is CSATGDTDTQYF. The CDR3 DNA reads as TGCAGTGCTACGGGGGACACAGATACGCAGTATTTT.

The chain has TRBV15 and TRBJ1-2, with D possibly being TRBD1 (5 bases). Germline V gene lookup returns CDR1 LNHNV and CDR2 YYDKDF (reference sequence). Trimming removed 6 bases at V and 4 bases at J, with 18 bases between. The CDR3 extends over 15 amino acids. CDR3 sequence: CATRRDSGSVYGYTF. CDR3 in DNA: TGTGCCACCAGACGGGACTCAGGGAGCGTCTATGGCTACACCTTC.

Notes on this clonotype: A read error may be the cause here, since a much bigger clone is one base away. The rearrangement uses TRBV5-6 and TRBJ1-3; unclear D gene. The CDR3 spans 13 residues. Germline values: CDR1 SGHDT, CDR2 YYEEEE. CDR3 amino acids: CASSLASGSTIYF. CDR3 sequence (DNA): TGTGCCAGCAGCTTGGCTTCCGGAAGCACCATATATTTT.

This clonotype occurred many times. The chain carries TRBV7-8 and TRBJ2-7, with D possibly called TRBD1 or TRBD2 (5 bases each). Between the trimmed V and J ends, which lost 5 bases and 3 bases, there was a span of 14 bases. The CDR3 length is 14 residues. The V gene's germline CDR1 is SGHVS and CDR2 FQNEAQ. CDR3 coding DNA: TGTGCCAGCAGCCCCCGGGACGGGAACTACGAGCAGTACGTC. It codes for CASSPRDGNYEQYV.

The chain uses TRBV5-4 and TRBJ2-1; 12 nucleotides line up with TRBD2. Unmatched junction bases numbered 2, after V lost 0 bases and J lost 7 bases. The length of the CDR3 is 15 residues. In germline, CDR1 is SGHNT, CDR2 YYREEE (reference sequence). CDR3 sequence (DNA): TGTGCCAGCAGCTTGGCTAGCGGGAGGGCAAATGAGCAGTTCTTC. This sequence encodes CASSLASGRANEQFF.

This clonotype was seen just once. A much more abundant neighbour one base away suggests this may be a read error. The chain combines TRBV11-1 with TRBJ2-1, with no clear D. The CDR3 loop spans 16 amino acids. CDR1 is SGHAT and CDR2 is FQDESV in the germline V gene (reference sequence). The CDR3 coding sequence is TGTGCCAGCAGCTTTTTTAGCCTCAGCTCCTACAATGAGCAGTCCTTC. Translated: CASSFFSLSSYNEQSF.

This clonotype was detected ten times or more. The gene calls are TRBV27 and TRBJ1-2, with 8 nucleotides matching TRBD1. Germline values: CDR1 MNHEY, CDR2 SMNVEV (reference sequence). The ends lost 6 bases at V and 7 bases at J; junction bases unmatched: 7. The CDR3 is made up of 13 amino acids. The DNA for the CDR3 is TGTGCCAGCAGCGGACAGGGTTCCTCTGGCTACACCTTC. The encoded protein is CASSGQGSSGYTF.

This clonotype has ten or more counts. The chain has TRBV10-3 and TRBJ2-3; D ambiguous. The CDR3 is made up of 15 amino acids. V was cut by 5 bases and J by 0 bases, with 12 bases left in between. Per the germline V gene, CDR1 is ENHRY and CDR2 is SYGVKD. The CDR3 sequence: CAISISSGSTDTQYF. The CDR3, as DNA: TGTGCCATCAGTATATCGTCCGGGAGCACAGATACGCAGTATTTT.

The chain uses TRBV3-1 and TRBJ1-4; D gene uncertain. The CDR3 has 13 residues. Between the trimmed V and J ends, which lost 0 bases and 14 bases, there was a span of 13 bases. Per germline, CDR1 LGHDT and CDR2 YNNKEL (reference sequence). CDR3 sequence: CASSQDYSPRLFF. The CDR3 nucleotides read TGTGCCAGCAGCCAAGATTATAGCCCACGGCTGTTTTTT.

This clonotype was observed a few times. The genes are TRBV12-5 and TRBJ2-1; D possibly matches TRBD1 or TRBD2 (5 bases each). This CDR3 spans 15 amino acids. The V gene lost 6 bases and the J gene lost 7 bases, with 19 bases spanning the gap. CDR1 LGHNT and CDR2 FRNRAP come from the germline V gene. The CDR3 is CASGPRGRGLNEQFF. CDR3 nucleotide sequence: TGTGCTAGTGGCCCTCGGGGTAGGGGCCTTAATGAGCAGTTCTTC.